The 5 T cell receptor beta chains below were found in one sample sequenced in a study of shared clonotypes between healthy human individuals. Data came from immunoSEQ multiplex PCR; TCRdb stores just in-frame clones and leaves some out. The table includes some 1,100,000 clones, roughly 74% detected once. Sequencing was carried out using memory CD4+ T cells from PBMCs. Documented subset: CD45RA-negative fraction. These receptors all come from a man between 18 and 35 years old in good health. Some clones in this sample may be carry-over from other donors' samples.

This clone was counted only a few times. V gene TRBV6-5 combines with J gene TRBJ2-2; D gene uncertain. The V gene lost 5 bases and the J gene lost 7 bases, with 5 bases spanning the gap. This CDR3 contains 11 residues. In germline, CDR1 is MNHEY, CDR2 SVGAGI. The CDR3 spells CASSTGGELFF. The CDR3 DNA follows: TGTGCCAGCAGTACCGGCGGGGAGCTGTTTTTT.

J is TRBJ1-1 and V is TRBV6-6, with D possibly TRBD1 on 5 matching bases. The CDR3 loop spans 14 amino acids. Between the trimmed V and J ends, which lost 3 bases and 3 bases, there was a span of 11 bases. Per germline, CDR1 MNHNY and CDR2 SVGAGI (reference sequence). This chain's CDR3 is CASSYDSGYTEAFF. The CDR3 DNA follows: TGTGCCAGCAGTTATGACAGCGGGTACACTGAAGCTTTCTTT.

J is TRBJ2-3 and V is TRBV9; possibly TRBD2 for D (6 bases). Per the germline V gene, CDR1 is SGDLS and CDR2 is YYNGEE. The V gene lost 4 bases and the J gene lost 2 bases, with 14 bases spanning the gap. CDR3 length equals 15 residues. CDR3: CASSLRLDSTDTQYF. The DNA of the CDR3 is TGTGCCAGCAGCCTACGACTAGATTCCACAGATACGCAGTATTTT.

The chain uses TRBV14 and TRBJ2-1, with a tentative D call TRBD2 (6 bases). The CDR3 is made up of 15 amino acids. In germline, CDR1 is SGHDN, CDR2 FVKESK. Trimming shortened V by 4 bases and J by 6 bases, and 16 bases separated the two germline ends. The DNA of the CDR3 is TGTGCCAGCAGCCCCCAATTCCTCGGGGGCAATGAGCAGTTCTTC. Its translation is CASSPQFLGGNEQFF.

This rearrangement joins TRBV7-2 to TRBJ2-5, with D tentatively TRBD1 or TRBD2 (5 bases each). Germline CDR1 and CDR2: SGHTA and FQGNSA. The CDR3 totals 14 residues. V lost 4 bases and J lost 1, with 10 bases in between. This CDR3 reads CASSSPGRQETQYF. The CDR3 nucleotides read TGTGCCAGCAGCTCTCCGGGACGCCAAGAGACCCAGTACTTC.